The T cell receptor (beta chain) under discussion was sequenced for a study of T-cell reconstitution after alpha-beta-depleted transplantation in children. This clonotype is a singleton in its sample. Its antigen remains unknown. The authors prepared the TCRbeta library with unique molecular identifiers. TCRdb reanalysed the PCR reads using MiXCR and keeps one entry per CDR3 protein. Of 800,000 to 1,000,000 distinct CDR3 sequences detected, around 30% appear once; the ten largest clones hold roughly 30%. General study findings and limits: Expanded graft clones numbering several hundred reportedly gave rise to alpha-beta T cells about two months after transplant.

This sequence originates from a boy under two years old who had a stem cell transplant for SCID, so the T cells may come from the graft donor. Sample: PBMCs, mostly from graft donor cells, taken 360 days after TCRalphabeta/CD19-depleted stem cell transplant.

The CDR3 spells CASTQDRFKDEQFF. The CDR3 DNA reads TGTGCCAGCACCCAGGACAGGTTTAAGGATGAGCAGTTCTTC. This chain uses TRBV27 with TRBJ2-1; 7 bases match TRBD1. Looked up from germline, CDR1 is MNHEY and CDR2 is SMNVEV (reference sequence). V dropped 7 bases and J dropped 8; count of bases not matched to a gene: 11. The CDR3 totals 14 residues.